The entry that follows covers one T cell receptor (beta chain) sequence. This entry belongs to a study of CD8 T cells in Susac syndrome. The authors negatively isolated CD8+ and CD4+ T cells and FACS-enriched TEMRA cells. The V gene's germline CDR1 is KGHDR and CDR2 SFDVKD. V was trimmed by 2 bases and J by 7 bases, leaving 13 bases between them. This CDR3 spans 14 amino acids. A quantity of roughly 0.5 to 1 ug RNA underwent reverse transcription using random hexamers. A single record per CDR3 protein comes from TCRdb applying MiXCR to the immunoSEQ multiplex PCR reads. Seen here are 130,000 or so distinct CDR3 sequences, around 80% observed once, and the top ten hold more than 0.5%.

Sequencing used CD8+ T cells from PBMCs. This receptor was obtained from a human donor with multiple sclerosis. The chain combines TRBV24-1 with TRBJ1-2; a weak D match, TRBD1 (6 bases). Written as DNA, the CDR3 is TGTGCCACCAGTGATTGGACAGTCTATGGTGGCTACACCTTC. Protein product: CATSDWTVYGGYTF.